These 28 T cell receptor beta chains were sequenced from one sample in a study of healthy donors' naive CD4 and CD8 T cells. A linear amplification protocol produced the TCR libraries from roughly 480 ng of total RNA. TCRdb re-called the reads with MiXCR, one entry per CDR3 protein. The table shows roughly 200,000 distinct CDR3 sequences, with about 76% occurring only once. Sequenced sample: naive CD4+ and CD8+ T cells sorted from blood, pooled from several donors. These receptors were taken from a pool of human donors in good health; the sample pools cells from several healthy donors.

This chain links TRBV10-3 with TRBJ2-3, with 10 nucleotides matching TRBD1. The CDR3 runs to 16 residues. Trimming cost V 4 bases and J 4 bases; bases outside gene matches: 8. The germline gives CDR1 ENHRY, CDR2 SYGVKD. CDR3 sequence: CAISVPGTGAADTQYF. CDR3 nucleotide sequence: TGTGCCATCAGTGTGCCGGGGACAGGGGCGGCAGATACGCAGTATTTT.

This chain connects TRBV2 to TRBJ1-2; D may be TRBD1 (6 bases). This CDR3 region has 12 residues. V was cut by 8 bases and J by 6 bases, with 13 bases left in between. The V gene's germline CDR1 is SNHLY and CDR2 FYNNEI. The CDR3 sequence: CASGTDRNGYTF. CDR3 bases: TGTGCCAGCGGAACCGACAGGAATGGCTACACCTTC. Variable domain in full (rest from reference TRBV2 and TRBJ1-2): EPEVTQTPSHQVTQMGQEVILRCVPISNHLYFYWYRQILGQKVEFLVSFYNNEISEKSEIFDDQFSVERPDGSNFTLKIRSTKLEDSAMYFCASGTDRNGYTFGSGTRLTVV.

The chain joins TRBV19 to TRBJ2-1; D remains unclear. CDR3 length: 13 residues. Germline CDR1 and CDR2: LNHDA and SQIVND (reference sequence). Between the trimmed V and J ends, which lost 5 bases and 8 bases, there was a span of 13 bases. DNA of the CDR3: TGTGCCAGTAGTCTTGATTATTTCTATGAGCAGTTCTTC. Translation gives CASSLDYFYEQFF.

The rearrangement joins TRBV10-3 to TRBJ2-1, with 7 bases identical to TRBD1. The CDR3 totals 12 residues. V trimming: 6 bases; J trimming: 8 bases; junction bases outside the gene matches: 4. The germline gives CDR1 ENHRY, CDR2 SYGVKD. Written as DNA, the CDR3 is TGTGCCATCAGGACAGGGCAGGATGAGCAGTTCTTC. Translating it yields CAIRTGQDEQFF.

The V gene is TRBV29-1, the J gene TRBJ2-5, with D maybe TRBD2 (6 bases). Per the germline V gene, CDR1 is SQVTM and CDR2 is ANQGSEA. Trimming shortened V by 7 bases and J by 4 bases, and 13 bases separated the two germline ends. The CDR3 is made up of 12 amino acids. The CDR3 is CSARTGVETQYF. CDR3 nucleotide sequence: TGCAGCGCTAGGACGGGGGTAGAGACCCAGTACTTC.

This clonotype was detected a few times. The chain links TRBV6-2 or TRBV6-3 to TRBJ2-3; 9 bases agree with TRBD1. Germline CDR1 is MNHEY and CDR2 is SVGEGT. V lost 5 bases to trimming and J lost 2 bases; unmatched junction nucleotides: 5. CDR3 size: 15 residues. The CDR3 nucleotides are TGTGCCAGCAGTACGGACAGGGGTTACACAGATACGCAGTATTTT. Translation: CASSTDRGYTDTQYF.

The genes are TRBV6-2 or TRBV6-3 and TRBJ2-2; D is undetermined. The CDR3 is 13 amino acids. Per germline, CDR1 MNHEY and CDR2 SVGEGT. Trimming left V 8 bases short and J 4 bases short, with 11 bases between. This CDR3 reads CASRRDGTGELFF. The CDR3 DNA reads as TGTGCCAGCCGGCGCGATGGCACCGGGGAGCTGTTTTTT.

The chain uses TRBV15 and TRBJ2-1, with 9 bases aligning to TRBD2. The CDR3 runs to 16 residues. The J segment lost 4 bases and the V segment lost 1 base, leaving 5 bases of the junction unmatched. Germline CDR1 and CDR2: LNHNV and YYDKDF (reference sequence). The CDR3 is CATSRAGLAGYNEQFF. The CDR3 DNA is TGTGCCACCAGCAGAGCCGGCCTAGCGGGATACAATGAGCAGTTCTTC.

In this sample, this clonotype turned up once. This chain uses TRBV6-6 with TRBJ1-1; a weak D match, TRBD1 (5 bases). V lost 6 bases and J lost 3, with 11 bases in between. From germline, CDR1 is MNHNY and CDR2 SVGAGI (reference sequence). The CDR3 consists of 13 residues. The CDR3 sequence is CASREGTYTEAFF. CDR3 DNA: TGTGCCAGCAGGGAGGGGACGTACACTGAAGCTTTCTTT.

This chain joins TRBV29-1 and TRBJ2-5, with a tentative D call TRBD1 (5 bases). The V end lost 0 bases, the J end lost 3 bases, and 17 bases lay between the germline ends. Germline CDR1 reads SQVTM; CDR2 reads ANQGSEA. CDR3 length: 16 amino acids. The CDR3 is CSVEDSPLWGKETQYF. CDR3 sequence (DNA): TGCAGCGTTGAAGACTCCCCTCTATGGGGCAAAGAGACCCAGTACTTC. The entire variable domain, with the rest obtained from reference TRBV29-1 and TRBJ2-5, is as follows: SAVISQKPSRDICQRGTSLTIQCQVDSQVTMMFWYRQQPGQSLTLIATANQGSEATYESGFVIDKFPISRPNLTFSTLTVSNMSPEDSSIYLCSVEDSPLWGKETQYFGPGTRLLVL.

This chain links TRBV6-5 with TRBJ1-1; D is unclear. This CDR3 contains 15 residues. Germline CDR1 is MNHEY and CDR2 is SVGAGI. The V end was cut by 0 bases, the J end by 1 base, with 9 bases between. The CDR3 here is CASSYSSVGNTEAFF. The CDR3, as DNA: TGTGCCAGCAGTTACTCGTCTGTGGGGAACACTGAAGCTTTCTTT.

A few counts support this clonotype. V is TRBV29-1 and J is TRBJ2-7, with D possibly TRBD1 on 5 matching bases. Germline loops: CDR1 SQVTM, CDR2 ANQGSEA. V lost 5 bases to trimming and J lost 4 bases, with 12 bases between them. The CDR3 loop spans 12 amino acids. The CDR3 bases are TGCAGCGTTCAGGACACCCCTTACGAGCAGTACTTC. Protein product: CSVQDTPYEQYF.

The sample holds a few counts of this clonotype. The chain combines TRBV27 with TRBJ2-1; 12 positions agree with TRBD1. Trimming removed 5 bases from V and 9 bases from J; junction bases left unmatched: 11. This CDR3 comprises 16 residues. CDR1 and CDR2 from the germline V gene are MNHEY and SMNVEV (reference sequence). CDR3 region: CASSTNRDRGLGEQFF. For the CDR3, the DNA is TGTGCCAGCAGTACAAACCGGGACAGGGGGCTTGGTGAGCAGTTCTTC.

This chain uses TRBV29-1 with TRBJ2-1; TRBD2 agrees at 8 bases. The V gene's germline CDR1 is SQVTM and CDR2 ANQGSEA. This CDR3 is built from 12 residues. Trimming took 7 bases from V and 5 from J; bases not matched to a gene: 4. This chain's CDR3 is CSAGLGNNEQFF. The CDR3 region has the DNA TGCAGCGCGGGACTAGGAAACAATGAGCAGTTCTTC.

This clonotype showed up just once. This rearrangement joins TRBV27 to TRBJ2-3; D unclear. Germline lookup yields CDR1 MNHEY and CDR2 SMNVEV (reference sequence). The CDR3 runs to 13 residues. V was cut by 2 bases and J by 6 bases, with 9 bases left in between. The CDR3 region has the DNA TGTGCCAGCAGTTTAATCTCCGGGGATACGCAGTATTTT. Amino acids: CASSLISGDTQYF.

The chain recombines TRBV29-1 with TRBJ1-5, with TRBD1 matching over 7 bases. Trimming at V came to 4 bases and at J to 4 bases, leaving 4 bases not matched to a gene. Germline CDR1 SQVTM, CDR2 ANQGSEA. This CDR3 spans 13 amino acids. The CDR3 sequence: CSVATGENQPQHF. CDR3 nucleotide sequence: TGCAGCGTTGCCACAGGGGAAAATCAGCCCCAGCATTTT.

The chain uses TRBV11-2 and TRBJ2-7, with D perhaps matching TRBD1 (6 bases). This CDR3 region has 13 residues. Germline loops: CDR1 SGHAT, CDR2 FQNNGV. V gave up 5 bases and J gave up 4 bases, with 12 bases separating them. CDR3 amino acids: CASSGIRGYEQYF. CDR3 bases: TGTGCCAGCAGCGGGATAAGGGGGTACGAGCAGTACTTC.

The V call is TRBV20-1, the J call TRBJ2-7; D may be TRBD2 (6 bases). CDR3 size: 15 residues. Germline V gene sequence: CDR1 DFQATT, CDR2 SNEGSKA (reference sequence). Between the trimmed V and J ends, which lost 7 bases and 4 bases, there was a span of 23 bases. The CDR3 sequence: CSGLRLGRDPYEQYF. CDR3 in DNA: TGCAGTGGCTTACGACTGGGGCGGGACCCTTACGAGCAGTACTTC.

The chain couples TRBV6-5 to TRBJ2-7; D is perhaps TRBD1 (5 bases). This CDR3 spans 12 amino acids. Trimming took off 7 bases at V and 3 bases at J, with 10 bases between the two ends. In germline, CDR1 is MNHEY, CDR2 SVGAGI. In nucleotides, the CDR3 is TGTGCCAGCACCGACAGTTTCTACGAGCAGTACTTC. Protein: CASTDSFYEQYF.

This clonotype was seen a handful of times. V gene TRBV29-1 combines with J gene TRBJ1-5; tentatively, D is TRBD1 (5 bases). Germline V gene data show CDR1 as SQVTM and CDR2 as ANQGSEA. The germline V and J ends were trimmed by 4 bases and 7 bases, with 14 bases remaining between them. The CDR3 has 13 residues. CDR3 residues: CSVALGVEQPQHF. The CDR3 nucleotides are TGCAGCGTTGCATTGGGGGTAGAACAGCCCCAGCATTTT. Complete variable domain (other parts from reference TRBV29-1 and TRBJ1-5): SAVISQKPSRDICQRGTSLTIQCQVDSQVTMMFWYRQQPGQSLTLIATANQGSEATYESGFVIDKFPISRPNLTFSTLTVSNMSPEDSSIYLCSVALGVEQPQHFGDGTRLSIL.

J is TRBJ1-2 and V is TRBV29-1; D gene uncertain. This CDR3 comprises 11 residues. The V gene's germline CDR1 is SQVTM and CDR2 ANQGSEA. V was trimmed by 7 bases and J by 4 bases, leaving 10 bases between them. The CDR3 DNA reads as TGCAGCGCTGCCTCCGGCTATGGCTACACCTTC. It translates to CSAASGYGYTF.

This chain joins TRBV11-1 and TRBJ2-7; the D is unclear. Per germline, CDR1 SGHAT and CDR2 FQDESV (reference sequence). CDR3 length equals 11 residues. V lost 5 bases and J lost 11, with 13 bases in between. The CDR3 loop is CASSPGRLEYF. Here the CDR3 DNA reads TGTGCCAGCAGCCCGGGCCGTTTGGAGTACTTC.

V gene TRBV18 combines with J gene TRBJ2-5; D is unclear. Germline-derived CDR1 and CDR2 are KGHSH and LQKENI. The CDR3 consists of 14 residues. V lost 1 base and J 2 bases, leaving 8 bases between the germline ends. In DNA, the CDR3 is TGTGCCAGCTCACCACGGGCAGATCAAGAGACCCAGTACTTC. This encodes CASSPRADQETQYF.

The chain links TRBV19 to TRBJ2-1; 7 bases are a match to TRBD1. The CDR3 is 12 residues long. After removal of 6 bases from V and 4 bases from J, the junction contained 0 bases not matched to a gene. CDR1 LNHDA and CDR2 SQIVND come from the germline V gene (reference sequence). The CDR3 DNA reads TGTGCCAGTAGGACAGGGTACAATGAGCAGTTCTTC. As protein: CASRTGYNEQFF.

This rearrangement joins TRBV30 to TRBJ2-3, with 7 bases lining up with TRBD1. The trim removed 0 bases at V and 6 bases at J, leaving 6 bases unmatched. This CDR3 comprises 14 residues. Germline loops: CDR1 GTSNPN, CDR2 SVGIG (reference sequence). The DNA of the CDR3 is TGTGCCTGGAGTGTAAAGGGGGCCTTGGATACGCAGTATTTT. Amino acids: CAWSVKGALDTQYF.

V is TRBV15 and J is TRBJ1-2, with 7 bases matching TRBD1. CDR1 LNHNV and CDR2 YYDKDF come from the germline V gene (reference sequence). The CDR3 covers 14 residues. V lost 1 base to trimming and J lost 8 bases; unmatched junction nucleotides: 7. CDR3 protein: CATSRGRQGDGYTF. CDR3 sequence (DNA): TGTGCCACCAGCAGAGGTCGGCAGGGGGACGGCTACACCTTC.

The V call is TRBV6-2 or TRBV6-3, the J call TRBJ2-7; D gene ambiguous. This CDR3 has 13 amino acids. In germline, CDR1 is MNHEY, CDR2 SVGEGT. V was trimmed by 4 bases and J by 3 bases, leaving 10 bases between them. The CDR3 here is CASSFKEGYEQYF. The CDR3 coding sequence is TGTGCCAGCAGTTTTAAGGAAGGCTACGAGCAGTACTTC.

The V gene is TRBV19, the J gene TRBJ2-5, with D perhaps TRBD1 (6 bases). CDR1 is LNHDA and CDR2 is SQIVND in the germline V gene (reference sequence). CDR3 size: 14 residues. The V gene lost 6 bases and the J gene lost 1 base, with 12 bases spanning the gap. The CDR3 reads CASSPTGIQETQYF. As DNA, the CDR3 is TGTGCCAGTAGCCCCACAGGGATCCAAGAGACCCAGTACTTC. The full variable domain, with the rest looked up from reference TRBV19 and TRBJ2-5, is DGGITQSPKYLFRKEGQNVTLSCEQNLNHDAMYWYRQDPGQGLRLIYYSQIVNDFQKGDIAEGYSVSREKKESFPLTVTSAQKNPTAFYLCASSPTGIQETQYFGPGTRLLVL.